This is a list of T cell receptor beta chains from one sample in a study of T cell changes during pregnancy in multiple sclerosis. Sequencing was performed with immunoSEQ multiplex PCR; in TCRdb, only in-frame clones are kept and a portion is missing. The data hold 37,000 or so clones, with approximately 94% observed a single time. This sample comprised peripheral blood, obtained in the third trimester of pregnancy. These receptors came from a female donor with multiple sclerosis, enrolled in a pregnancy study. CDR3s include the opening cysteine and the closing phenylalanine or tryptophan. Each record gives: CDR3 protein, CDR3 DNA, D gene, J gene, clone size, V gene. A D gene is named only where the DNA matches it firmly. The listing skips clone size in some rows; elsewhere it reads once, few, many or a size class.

CDR3 protein: CASSVVASGGPTQETQYF
CDR3 DNA: TGTGCCAGCAGCGTCGTCGCTAGCGGGGGACCCACTCAAGAGACCCAGTACTTC
D gene: TRBD2
J gene: TRBJ2-5
clone size: .
V gene: TRBV9

CDR3 protein: CASSSDRRSNEKLFF
CDR3 DNA: TGTGCCAGCAGCTCAGACAGGCGCTCTAATGAAAAACTGTTTTTT
D gene: .
J gene: TRBJ1-4
clone size: .
V gene: TRBV7-2

CDR3 protein: CASLRETPYEQYF
CDR3 DNA: TGTGCCAGCCTTCGGGAGACCCCCTACGAGCAGTACTTC
D gene: .
J gene: TRBJ2-7
clone size: .
V gene: TRBV28

CDR3 protein: CASSFTNNNTEAFF
CDR3 DNA: TGTGCCAGCAGCTTTACAAATAATAACACTGAAGCTTTCTTT
D gene: .
J gene: TRBJ1-1
clone size: .
V gene: TRBV7-9

CDR3 protein: CASSELSAGEGFNEQFF
CDR3 DNA: TGTGCCAGCAGTGAATTGTCCGCGGGAGAGGGGTTCAATGAGCAGTTCTTC
D gene: TRBD2
J gene: TRBJ2-1
clone size: .
V gene: TRBV6-1

CDR3 protein: CASSLAAGTGELFF
CDR3 DNA: TGTGCCAGCAGCTTAGCGGCGGGTACCGGGGAGCTGTTTTTT
D gene: .
J gene: TRBJ2-2
clone size: .
V gene: TRBV7-9

CDR3 protein: CASSQGYGYTF
CDR3 DNA: TGTGCCAGCAGTCAGGGATATGGCTACACCTTC
D gene: .
J gene: TRBJ1-2
clone size: .
V gene: TRBV6-1

CDR3 protein: CASGQGDYNEQFF
CDR3 DNA: TGTGCCAGTGGACAGGGGGACTACAATGAGCAGTTCTTC
D gene: TRBD1
J gene: TRBJ2-1
clone size: .
V gene: TRBV19

CDR3 protein: CASSRELAGESEQFF
CDR3 DNA: TGCGCCAGCAGCAGGGAACTAGCGGGAGAGAGTGAGCAGTTCTTC
D gene: TRBD2
J gene: TRBJ2-1
clone size: .
V gene: TRBV5-1

CDR3 protein: CASSSSGRRQYNEQFF
CDR3 DNA: TGTGCCAGCAGCTCAAGTGGTCGGCGGCAATACAATGAGCAGTTCTTC
D gene: .
J gene: TRBJ2-1
clone size: .
V gene: TRBV7-8

CDR3 protein: CAIGGLGDTQYF
CDR3 DNA: TGTGCCATCGGGGGACTAGGAGATACGCAGTATTTT
D gene: TRBD2
J gene: TRBJ2-3
clone size: .
V gene: TRBV28

CDR3 protein: CASSQDPGGTDTQYF
CDR3 DNA: TGCGCCAGCAGCCAAGATCCCGGGGGCACAGATACGCAGTATTTT
D gene: .
J gene: TRBJ2-3
clone size: .
V gene: TRBV4-3

CDR3 protein: CASRRFRDSSYEQYF
CDR3 DNA: TGTGCCAGCCGCCGATTTCGGGACAGCTCCTACGAGCAGTACTTC
D gene: TRBD1
J gene: TRBJ2-7
clone size: .
V gene: TRBV7-8

CDR3 protein: CASSKGQRYGYTF
CDR3 DNA: TGTGCCAGCAGCAAAGGACAACGTTATGGCTACACCTTC
D gene: .
J gene: TRBJ1-2
clone size: .
V gene: TRBV27

CDR3 protein: CASSLAVEGLAEAFF
CDR3 DNA: TGTGCCAGCAGCTTAGCGGTCGAGGGTTTGGCTGAAGCTTTCTTT
D gene: .
J gene: TRBJ1-1
clone size: .
V gene: TRBV7-2

CDR3 protein: CASSRFDSDEQYF
CDR3 DNA: TGTGCCAGCAGCCGCTTCGATAGCGACGAGCAGTACTTC
D gene: .
J gene: TRBJ2-7
clone size: .
V gene: TRBV7-2

CDR3 protein: CASSLSGQGVNEQFF
CDR3 DNA: TGTGCCAGCAGCTTGAGCGGACAGGGGGTCAATGAGCAGTTCTTC
D gene: TRBD1
J gene: TRBJ2-1
clone size: once
V gene: TRBV5-6

CDR3 protein: CASSFSPGRGGGGYTF
CDR3 DNA: TGTGCCAGCAGCTTTTCCCCGGGGAGGGGAGGAGGTGGCTACACCTTC
D gene: .
J gene: TRBJ1-2
clone size: .
V gene: TRBV11-3

CDR3 protein: CASSVGLEGFNGYTF
CDR3 DNA: TGTGCCAGCAGCGTAGGGCTGGAGGGGTTCAATGGCTACACCTTC
D gene: .
J gene: TRBJ1-2
clone size: .
V gene: TRBV9

CDR3 protein: CASSSGVFQETQYF
CDR3 DNA: TGTGCCAGCAGTTCAGGGGTTTTCCAAGAGACCCAGTACTTC
D gene: .
J gene: TRBJ2-5
clone size: once
V gene: TRBV7-2

CDR3 protein: CASSLDGGGTYNEQFF
CDR3 DNA: TGTGCCAGCAGCTTAGATGGTGGGGGGACCTACAATGAGCAGTTCTTC
D gene: .
J gene: TRBJ2-1
clone size: .
V gene: TRBV11-3

CDR3 protein: CASSFRLYKVNEQFF
CDR3 DNA: TGCGCCAGCAGCTTTCGCCTGTACAAAGTCAATGAGCAGTTCTTC
D gene: .
J gene: TRBJ2-1
clone size: .
V gene: TRBV5-1

CDR3 protein: CASSESGGYTF
CDR3 DNA: TGTGCCAGCAGTGAATCCGGGGGCTACACCTTC
D gene: .
J gene: TRBJ1-2
clone size: .
V gene: TRBV25-1

CDR3 protein: CASSLQGQWYEQYF
CDR3 DNA: TGTGCCAGCAGTTTACAGGGCCAGTGGTACGAGCAGTACTTC
D gene: .
J gene: TRBJ2-7
clone size: .
V gene: TRBV28

CDR3 protein: CASSLDNPGAQYF
CDR3 DNA: TGTGCCAGCAGTTTAGATAATCCGGGGGCCCAGTACTTC
D gene: .
J gene: TRBJ2-5
clone size: .
V gene: TRBV28

CDR3 protein: CASSLGQGSDGYTF
CDR3 DNA: TGCGCCAGCAGCTTGGGACAGGGGAGTGATGGCTACACCTTC
D gene: TRBD1
J gene: TRBJ1-2
clone size: .
V gene: TRBV5-1

CDR3 protein: CANQIYRENSEQYF
CDR3 DNA: TGTGCCAACCAAATATACAGGGAAAATAGCGAGCAGTACTTC
D gene: .
J gene: TRBJ2-7
clone size: .
V gene: TRBV7-8

CDR3 protein: CASQPGQGINEQYF
CDR3 DNA: TGTGCCAGCCAGCCGGGACAGGGTATCAACGAGCAGTACTTC
D gene: TRBD1
J gene: TRBJ2-7
clone size: .
V gene: TRBV5-4

CDR3 protein: CASSLGLVDTQYF
CDR3 DNA: TGTGCCAGCAGCTTAGGGCTAGTGGATACGCAGTATTTT
D gene: .
J gene: TRBJ2-3
clone size: .
V gene: TRBV7-2

CDR3 protein: CASSSEREGRNEQFF
CDR3 DNA: TGTGCCAGCAGCTCGGAGCGGGAGGGCCGGAATGAGCAGTTCTTC
D gene: TRBD2
J gene: TRBJ2-1
clone size: .
V gene: TRBV7-9

CDR3 protein: CASSQGEARIADEQFF
CDR3 DNA: TGCGCCAGCAGCCAAGGGGAGGCTCGGATTGCTGATGAGCAGTTCTTC
D gene: .
J gene: TRBJ2-1
clone size: .
V gene: TRBV4-1

CDR3 protein: CASSTGLADGETQYF
CDR3 DNA: TGTGCCAGCAGCACCGGACTAGCGGACGGAGAGACCCAGTACTTC
D gene: TRBD2
J gene: TRBJ2-5
clone size: .
V gene: TRBV9

CDR3 protein: CASTPSRGVRNTEAFF
CDR3 DNA: TGTGCCAGTACCCCAAGCAGGGGAGTAAGAAACACTGAAGCTTTCTTT
D gene: .
J gene: TRBJ1-1
clone size: once
V gene: TRBV19

CDR3 protein: CSVDVGGKTTQYF
CDR3 DNA: TGCAGCGTTGATGTGGGAGGGAAGACGACCCAGTACTTC
D gene: TRBD2
J gene: TRBJ2-5
clone size: .
V gene: TRBV29-1

CDR3 protein: CASKSDSSYEQYF
CDR3 DNA: TGTGCCAGCAAGTCGGACAGCTCCTACGAGCAGTACTTC
D gene: .
J gene: TRBJ2-7
clone size: .
V gene: TRBV7-6

CDR3 protein: CASSQGDRNTEAFF
CDR3 DNA: TGCGCCAGCAGCCAGGGGGACAGGAACACTGAAGCTTTCTTT
D gene: TRBD1
J gene: TRBJ1-1
clone size: .
V gene: TRBV4-1

CDR3 protein: CASSLGQGKTQYF
CDR3 DNA: TGCGCCAGCAGCTTGGGACAGGGGAAGACCCAGTACTTC
D gene: TRBD1
J gene: TRBJ2-5
clone size: .
V gene: TRBV5-1

CDR3 protein: CASSPRTSSWEQYF
CDR3 DNA: TGTGCCAGCAGCCCCCGGACTAGCAGCTGGGAGCAGTACTTC
D gene: TRBD2
J gene: TRBJ2-7
clone size: .
V gene: TRBV7-2

CDR3 protein: CATRFSSSYEQYF
CDR3 DNA: TGTGCCACCCGTTTTTCGAGCTCCTACGAGCAGTACTTC
D gene: .
J gene: TRBJ2-7
clone size: .
V gene: TRBV27

CDR3 protein: CASSPRVAGGKETQYF
CDR3 DNA: TGTGCCAGCAGCCCTAGGGTAGCGGGGGGAAAAGAGACCCAGTACTTC
D gene: TRBD2
J gene: TRBJ2-5
clone size: .
V gene: TRBV7-2

CDR3 protein: CASSFSGGRGLNNEQFF
CDR3 DNA: TGTGCCAGCAGCTTTAGCGGGGGCAGGGGGCTTAACAATGAGCAGTTCTTC
D gene: .
J gene: TRBJ2-1
clone size: .
V gene: TRBV7-9

CDR3 protein: CASSLATLAGVWPEQFF
CDR3 DNA: TGTGCCAGCAGTTTGGCTACCCTAGCGGGAGTATGGCCTGAGCAGTTCTTC
D gene: TRBD2
J gene: TRBJ2-1
clone size: .
V gene: TRBV28

CDR3 protein: CASSSWGVTFGYTF
CDR3 DNA: TGTGCCAGCAGCTCATGGGGCGTGACATTTGGCTACACCTTC
D gene: .
J gene: TRBJ1-2
clone size: .
V gene: TRBV7-2

CDR3 protein: CASSPRDRGTTEAFF
CDR3 DNA: TGTGCCAGTAGTCCCCGGGACAGGGGAACAACTGAAGCTTTCTTT
D gene: TRBD1
J gene: TRBJ1-1
clone size: .
V gene: TRBV19

CDR3 protein: CASTGTLSNQPQHF
CDR3 DNA: TGTGCCAGTACAGGGACACTTAGCAATCAGCCCCAGCATTTT
D gene: .
J gene: TRBJ1-5
clone size: .
V gene: TRBV28

CDR3 protein: CASSLETGWETQYF
CDR3 DNA: TGTGCCAGCAGCTTAGAGACTGGCTGGGAGACCCAGTACTTC
D gene: .
J gene: TRBJ2-5
clone size: .
V gene: TRBV7-9

CDR3 protein: CASSFGGEYYEQYF
CDR3 DNA: TGTGCCAGCAGTTTTGGCGGTGAGTACTACGAGCAGTACTTC
D gene: .
J gene: TRBJ2-7
clone size: .
V gene: TRBV28

CDR3 protein: CASSQRAGELFF
CDR3 DNA: TGTGCCAGCAGTCAGAGGGCCGGGGAGCTGTTTTTT
D gene: .
J gene: TRBJ2-2
clone size: .
V gene: TRBV27

CDR3 protein: CASRRPSGNTGELFF
CDR3 DNA: TGTGCCAGCAGGCGACCTAGCGGTAACACCGGGGAGCTGTTTTTT
D gene: TRBD2
J gene: TRBJ2-2
clone size: .
V gene: TRBV6-5

CDR3 protein: CASSSTGTGAGTEAFF
CDR3 DNA: TGTGCCAGCAGCTCCACCGGGACAGGGGCGGGCACTGAAGCTTTCTTT
D gene: TRBD1
J gene: TRBJ1-1
clone size: .
V gene: TRBV9

CDR3 protein: CASSLFAGGQKAHNEQFF
CDR3 DNA: TGTGCCAGCAGCTTGTTTGCGGGAGGCCAGAAAGCCCACAATGAGCAGTTCTTC
D gene: TRBD2
J gene: TRBJ2-1
clone size: .
V gene: TRBV5-6

CDR3 protein: CASSTEPESGYTF
CDR3 DNA: TGTGCCAGCAGCACAGAGCCGGAATCTGGCTACACCTTC
D gene: .
J gene: TRBJ1-2
clone size: .
V gene: TRBV9

CDR3 protein: CASSWEGQGYTEAFF
CDR3 DNA: TGCGCCAGCAGCTGGGAGGGACAGGGTTACACTGAAGCTTTCTTT
D gene: TRBD1
J gene: TRBJ1-1
clone size: .
V gene: TRBV4-3

CDR3 protein: CASSSGGGGNTIYF
CDR3 DNA: TGTGCCAGTAGCAGCGGTGGAGGTGGAAACACCATATATTTT
D gene: .
J gene: TRBJ1-3
clone size: .
V gene: TRBV19

CDR3 protein: CAWSGDSLAGVRMGEQFF
CDR3 DNA: TGTGCCTGGAGTGGGGACAGCCTAGCGGGAGTTAGGATGGGTGAGCAGTTCTTC
D gene: TRBD2
J gene: TRBJ2-1
clone size: .
V gene: TRBV30

CDR3 protein: CSAPGGETQYF
CDR3 DNA: TGCAGTGCCCCGGGTGGAGAGACCCAGTACTTC
D gene: .
J gene: TRBJ2-5
clone size: .
V gene: TRBV20-1